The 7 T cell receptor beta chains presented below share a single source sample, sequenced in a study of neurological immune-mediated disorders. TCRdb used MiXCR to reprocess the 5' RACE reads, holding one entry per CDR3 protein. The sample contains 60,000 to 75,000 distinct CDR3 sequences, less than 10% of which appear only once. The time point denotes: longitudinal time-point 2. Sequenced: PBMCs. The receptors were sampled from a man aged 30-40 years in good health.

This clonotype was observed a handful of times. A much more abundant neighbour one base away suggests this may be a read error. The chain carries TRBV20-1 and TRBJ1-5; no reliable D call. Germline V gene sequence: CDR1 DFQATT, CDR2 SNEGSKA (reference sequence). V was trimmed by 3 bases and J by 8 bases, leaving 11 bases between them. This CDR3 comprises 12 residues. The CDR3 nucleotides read TGCAGTGCTAGGCAAGTGTCTGAGCCCCAGCATTTT. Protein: CSARQVSEPQHF.

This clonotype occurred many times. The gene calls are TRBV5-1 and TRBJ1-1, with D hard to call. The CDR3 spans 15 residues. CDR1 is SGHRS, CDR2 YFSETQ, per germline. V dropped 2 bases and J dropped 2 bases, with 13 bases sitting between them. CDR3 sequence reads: CASSLAGAYNTEAFF. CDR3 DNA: TGCGCCAGCAGCTTAGCAGGTGCCTATAACACTGAAGCTTTCTTT.

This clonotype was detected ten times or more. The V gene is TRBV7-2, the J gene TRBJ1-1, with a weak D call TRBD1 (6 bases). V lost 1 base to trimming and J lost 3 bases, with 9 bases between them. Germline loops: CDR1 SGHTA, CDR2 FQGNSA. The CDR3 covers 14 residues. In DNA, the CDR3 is TGTGCCAGCAGCTTAGTAGGGGGAGACACTGAAGCTTTCTTT. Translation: CASSLVGGDTEAFF.

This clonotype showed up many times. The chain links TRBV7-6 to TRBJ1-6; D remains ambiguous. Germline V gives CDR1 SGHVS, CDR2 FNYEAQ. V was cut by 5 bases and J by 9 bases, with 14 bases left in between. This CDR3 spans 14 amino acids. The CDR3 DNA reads TGTGCCAGCAGCACCGGCCCTTCGGGTTCACCCCTCCACTTT. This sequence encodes CASSTGPSGSPLHF.

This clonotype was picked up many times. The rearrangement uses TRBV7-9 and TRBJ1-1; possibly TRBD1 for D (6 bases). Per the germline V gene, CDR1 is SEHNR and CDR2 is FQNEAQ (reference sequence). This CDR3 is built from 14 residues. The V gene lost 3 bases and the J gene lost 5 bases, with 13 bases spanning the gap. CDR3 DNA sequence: TGTGCCAGCAGCTTCGGGGGGCGCGTAACTGAAGCTTTCTTT. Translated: CASSFGGRVTEAFF.

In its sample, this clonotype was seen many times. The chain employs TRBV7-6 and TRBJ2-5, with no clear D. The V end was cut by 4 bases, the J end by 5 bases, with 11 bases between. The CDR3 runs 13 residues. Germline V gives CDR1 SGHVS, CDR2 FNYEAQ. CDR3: CASSSYHEETQYF. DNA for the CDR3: TGTGCCAGCAGCTCCTACCATGAGGAGACCCAGTACTTC. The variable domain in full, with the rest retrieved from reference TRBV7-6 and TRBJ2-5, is GAGVSQSPRYKVTKRGQDVALRCDPISGHVSLYWYRQALGQGPEFLTYFNYEAQQDKSGLPNDRFSAERPEGSISTLTIQRTEQRDSAMYRCASSSYHEETQYFGPGTRLLVL.

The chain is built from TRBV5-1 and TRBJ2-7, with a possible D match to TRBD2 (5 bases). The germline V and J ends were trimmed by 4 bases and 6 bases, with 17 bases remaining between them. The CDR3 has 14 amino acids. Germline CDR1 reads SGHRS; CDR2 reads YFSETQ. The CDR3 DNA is TGCGCCAGCAGCCCCACGGGGTCTCGGTTCGAGCAGTACTTC. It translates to CASSPTGSRFEQYF.